The 11 T cell receptor beta chains below all came from one sample that was sequenced in a study of T cells expressing NK-cell markers. TCRdb reprocessed the 5' RACE reads and stores each CDR3 protein as one record, lacking DNA. There are about 110,000 distinct CDR3 sequences in the sample, with approximately 18% held by the top ten. The sequenced sample was blood T cells: a sorted CD56 or NKG2C T cell subset, CD4+ or CD8+ T cells, or bulk PBMC T cells (not recorded which). The receptor set was obtained from a woman aged 18-70 years in good health.

This chain joins TRBV24-1 and TRBJ2-1; absent DNA, TCRdb's TRBD1 call cannot be checked. The V gene's germline CDR1 is KGHDR and CDR2 SFDVKD. CDR3 length equals 14 residues. The CDR3 region is CATSVQGGDDEQFF.

The chain has TRBV7-6 and TRBJ2-3; checking the TCRdb D call of TRBD1 is not possible without DNA. The CDR3 is 19 amino acids. Germline assignment: CDR1 SGHVS and CDR2 FNYEAQ. This chain's CDR3 is CASSYDRQGKGDSTDTQYF. The variable domain in full, completed from reference TRBV7-6 and TRBJ2-3, reads GAGVSQSPRYKVTKRGQDVALRCDPISGHVSLYWYRQALGQGPEFLTYFNYEAQQDKSGLPNDRFSAERPEGSISTLTIQRTEQRDSAMYRCASSYDRQGKGDSTDTQYFGPGTRLTVL.

This chain connects TRBV4-3 to TRBJ2-1; without DNA, the TCRdb call of TRBD2 cannot be checked. The germline gives CDR1 LGHNA, CDR2 YSLEER. The length of the CDR3 is 16 residues. This CDR3 is CASSQALAGGPGEQFF.

This rearrangement joins TRBV19 to TRBJ2-1; TCRdb indicates TRBD1, and absent DNA this call remains unverified. Per germline, CDR1 LNHDA and CDR2 SQIVND (reference sequence). The CDR3 covers 13 residues. The CDR3 reads CASSLAPPVEQFF. The variable domain in full, completed from reference TRBV19 and TRBJ2-1, reads DGGITQSPKYLFRKEGQNVTLSCEQNLNHDAMYWYRQDPGQGLRLIYYSQIVNDFQKGDIAEGYSVSREKKESFPLTVTSAQKNPTAFYLCASSLAPPVEQFFGPGTRLTVL.

The V call is TRBV7-9, the J call TRBJ1-1; no DNA is available, so the TRBD1 call from TCRdb remains unchecked. CDR3 length: 12 amino acids. Germline CDR1 and CDR2: SEHNR and FQNEAQ (reference sequence). The chain's CDR3 is CASSFPSNEAFF.

This chain joins TRBV5-6 and TRBJ1-2; checking the TCRdb D call of TRBD1 is not possible without DNA. The CDR3 runs to 14 residues. Germline CDR1 is SGHDT and CDR2 is YYEEEE. CDR3 protein: CASSPGQALKGYTF. The full variable domain, rest sourced from reference TRBV5-6 and TRBJ1-2, is DAGVTQSPTHLIKTRGQQVTLRCSPKSGHDTVSWYQQALGQGPQFIFQYYEEEERQRGNFPDRFSGHQFPNYSSELNVNALLLGDSALYLCASSPGQALKGYTFGSGTRLTVV.

The chain links TRBV7-8 to TRBJ1-5; TCRdb proposes TRBD1, but this gene call is untestable without DNA. Germline values: CDR1 SGHVS, CDR2 FQNEAQ. The CDR3 has 14 amino acids. The CDR3 sequence is CASSSGQDNQPQHF.

V and J are TRBV4-3 and TRBJ1-5; TCRdb selects TRBD1, and the lack of DNA leaves this call unchecked. The CDR3 contains 14 residues. Germline loops: CDR1 LGHNA, CDR2 YSLEER. CDR3 protein: CASSQMTGTQPQHF.

The chain combines TRBV20-1 with TRBJ2-1; the TCRdb D gene call, TRBD1, has no DNA to confirm it. The CDR3 has 15 amino acids. CDR1 and CDR2 (germline): DFQATT, SNEGSKA (reference sequence). The CDR3 region is CSASGGQSSYNEQFF.

The chain carries TRBV20-1 and TRBJ2-1; without DNA, the TCRdb call of TRBD2 cannot be checked. CDR1 is DFQATT, CDR2 SNEGSKA, per germline (reference sequence). This CDR3 has 13 amino acids. CDR3 region: CSGSLSGGHEQFF.

The chain carries TRBV9 and TRBJ2-5; the D call of TRBD2 rests on TCRdb alone, since no DNA is present to check it. Germline values: CDR1 SGDLS, CDR2 YYNGEE. The length of the CDR3 is 14 residues. The CDR3: CASSVDGSTETQYF. The whole variable domain, remainder taken from reference TRBV9 and TRBJ2-5, is DSGVTQTPKHLITATGQRVTLRCSPRSGDLSVYWYQQSLDQGLQFLIQYYNGEERAKGNILERFSAQQFPDLHSELNLSSLELGDSALYFCASSVDGSTETQYFGPGTRLLVL.